This T cell receptor (beta chain) was found in a study of CD8+ T cells in alopecia areata. Study-level findings and limits: Among the cells sequenced in scalp samples are also the resident alphabeta T cells of normal skin. In patients, TCRs were shared less clearly than in mice, and HLA may possibly be involved.

The authors extracted RNA and reverse transcribed it into cDNA as the sequencing template. The table came from immunoSEQ multiplex PCR; TCRdb's copy has only in-frame clones and leaves some out. Among roughly 20,000 clones listed, around 62% were seen once. Note on this clone: Antigen specificity is unknown.

CDR1 and CDR2 from the germline V gene are SGHRS and YFSETQ. CDR3 size: 13 residues. V shed 0 bases and J 7 bases; nucleotides not matched to a gene: 3. Several patients' CD4+ populations were sorted into CD25+CD127- cells. The chain uses TRBV5-1 and TRBJ1-1; 7 bases fit TRBD1. The TCR was taken from a human donor with alopecia areata. Material for sequencing was CD4+ Tregs sorted from blood. DNA of the CDR3: TGCGCCAGCAGCTTGGGACAGGGACTTGAAGCTTTCTTT. Its protein product is CASSLGQGLEAFF.